This TCR beta chain came from a study of monozygotic twins with inflammatory bowel disease. Points on this clonotype: Its matching antigen is unknown.

The germline gives CDR1 DFQATT, CDR2 SNEGSKA (reference sequence). This CDR3 has 12 amino acids. The UMIs contained a 6-nucleotide sample barcode. They were added by template switching during cDNA synthesis. From its re-call of the 5' RACE reads, TCRdb lists each CDR3 protein once, without DNA. The sample totals 200,000 to 250,000 distinct CDR3 sequences. General observations from the study: A single strong clonotype or signal linked to IBD was not supported. Fewer clonotypes were shared with others by IBD patients than by healthy twins, especially with disease activity. The authors note that differing immunosuppressive treatments may have added variability to patient repertoires.

The rearrangement links TRBV20-1 to TRBJ2-1; the TRBD2 assignment by TCRdb is unverifiable without DNA. This TCR was sampled from a human donor with ulcerative colitis or Crohn's disease, or a healthy co-twin of an affected twin (not recorded which). The sample comprised blood. This chain's CDR3 is CSAGSLANEQFF.